The TCR beta chain under discussion was sequenced for a study of blood T cell repertoires in COVID-19. The overall study: Some COVID-19 samples were acute and others convalescent; all came from the United States, Italy and Spain. Nucleic acid was either cDNA or gDNA, and it came from T cells, B-cell-depleted T cells, or PBMCs.

The protocol was immunoSEQ multiplex PCR, while the TCRdb copy is restricted to in-frame clones and leaves out a portion. The sample lists roughly 69,000 clones, around 87% occurring once. The sequenced material came from peripheral blood. The source is a man in his fifties with active COVID-19.

The chain's CDR3 is CASSLWTGGPLRYEQYF. The CDR3 nucleotides read TGCGCCAGCAGCCTGTGGACAGGGGGTCCCCTCCGTTACGAGCAGTACTTC. J is TRBJ2-7 and V is TRBV5-1; TRBD1 matches 10 bases. Trimming removed 4 bases from V and 4 bases from J; junction bases left unmatched: 14. CDR1 and CDR2 from the germline V gene are SGHRS and YFSETQ. This CDR3 has 17 amino acids.